The 31 T cell receptor beta chains below all came from one sample that was sequenced in a study of naive and memory T cell subsets. The beta constant-region primer was an equimolar mix of two oligonucleotides covering TRBC1 and TRBC2. TCRdb independently ran MiXCR on the UMI-ligation and nested PCR reads; one entry per CDR3 protein. The sample lists some 87,000 distinct CDR3 sequences, around 6.5% occurring once. The specimen was central memory CD4+ T cells from blood. The receptors were gathered from a human donor in good health.

This clonotype was detected ten times or more. This chain joins TRBV10-3 and TRBJ1-3; unclear D gene. Germline V gene sequence: CDR1 ENHRY, CDR2 SYGVKD. V lost 2 bases and J lost 2, with 4 bases in between. CDR3 length: 13 amino acids. CDR3: CAISEGPGNTIYF. CDR3 in DNA: TGTGCCATCAGTGAGGGGCCTGGAAACACCATATATTTT.

This chain links TRBV5-1 with TRBJ2-7; D is ambiguous. This CDR3 comprises 15 residues. Trimming took 1 base from V and 0 from J, leaving 11 bases between them. Germline V lookup: CDR1 SGHRS, CDR2 YFSETQ. The CDR3: CASSLLGLASYEQYF. The CDR3, as DNA: TGCGCCAGCAGCTTGCTAGGGTTGGCCTCCTACGAGCAGTACTTC. Variable domain in full (rest from reference TRBV5-1 and TRBJ2-7): KAGVTQTPRYLIKTRGQQVTLSCSPISGHRSVSWYQQTPGQGLQFLFEYFSETQRNKGNFPGRFSGRQFSNSRSEMNVSTLELGDSALYLCASSLLGLASYEQYFGPGTRLTVT.

At least ten counts were recorded for this clonotype. The J gene is TRBJ1-1, the V gene TRBV20-1, with D possibly being TRBD1 (5 bases). Germline V gives CDR1 DFQATT, CDR2 SNEGSKA (reference sequence). The V end lost 5 bases, the J end lost 4 bases, and 11 bases lay between the germline ends. This CDR3 has 12 amino acids. The CDR3, as DNA: TGCAGTGCTCGGTTTAGGGGCACTGAAGCTTTCTTT. Amino acid sequence: CSARFRGTEAFF.

This clonotype was found many times. The V call is TRBV12-3 or TRBV12-4, the J call TRBJ1-5; 8 positions agree with TRBD1. The CDR3 has 14 amino acids. Germline trimming cut 7 bases from V and 3 bases from J; bases unmatched to any gene: 5. DNA of the CDR3: TGTGCCAGCACTGGACAGGGAATCAATCAGCCCCAGCATTTT. It codes for CASTGQGINQPQHF.

The V gene is TRBV29-1, the J gene TRBJ2-7; tentatively, D is TRBD1 (6 bases). V shed 4 bases and J shed 4 bases, with 8 bases lying between them. The length of the CDR3 is 11 residues. Germline values: CDR1 SQVTM, CDR2 ANQGSEA. CDR3 DNA sequence: TGCAGCGTTGTGAGGGGGTACGAGCAGTACTTC. Residues: CSVVRGYEQYF.

This clonotype came up many times. The CDR3 spells CSASDGPNEAFF. In DNA, the CDR3 is TGCAGTGCTAGTGACGGACCCAATGAAGCTTTCTTT. The V and J genes are TRBV20-1 and TRBJ1-1; D call uncertain. Trimming pared 3 bases from V and 7 bases from J, leaving 12 bases between. The CDR3 is made up of 12 amino acids. Germline V gene sequence: CDR1 DFQATT, CDR2 SNEGSKA (reference sequence).

This chain connects TRBV7-8 to TRBJ2-2; no clear D gene. The V gene lost 4 bases and the J gene lost 6 bases, with 12 bases spanning the gap. The CDR3 totals 14 residues. In germline, CDR1 is SGHVS, CDR2 FQNEAQ. The CDR3: CASSSPRRAGELFF. The CDR3, as DNA: TGTGCCAGCAGCTCCCCCCGAAGGGCCGGGGAGCTGTTTTTT.

This clonotype came up many times. The genes are TRBV27 and TRBJ1-5; 11 bases match TRBD1. This CDR3 is 15 amino acids long. V shed 6 bases, J shed 6 bases, and the junction held 7 bases outside the gene matches. Germline V gene sequence: CDR1 MNHEY, CDR2 SMNVEV (reference sequence). Here the CDR3 DNA reads TGTGCCAGCAGAAGCATTGGACAGGGGGCTCAGCCCCAGCATTTT. Amino acids: CASRSIGQGAQPQHF.

This chain connects TRBV9 to TRBJ2-7; a possible D gene is TRBD1 (6 bases). This CDR3 contains 15 residues. Trimming shortened V by 0 bases and J by 1 base, and 11 bases separated the two germline ends. The germline V gene has CDR1 SGDLS and CDR2 YYNGEE. The CDR3 here is CASSVGGQRSYEQYF. The CDR3 DNA follows: TGTGCCAGCAGCGTAGGAGGACAGAGGTCCTACGAGCAGTACTTC.

This clonotype was seen repeatedly, ten times or more. This rearrangement joins TRBV20-1 to TRBJ1-5; 7 nucleotides match TRBD1. The CDR3 has 14 amino acids. With V trimmed by 4 bases and J by 0 bases, 3 bases remained unmatched. The germline V gene has CDR1 DFQATT and CDR2 SNEGSKA (reference sequence). CDR3 amino acids: CSAKGQISNQPQHF. The DNA of the CDR3 is TGCAGTGCTAAGGGACAGATTAGCAATCAGCCCCAGCATTTT.

This clonotype has only a few counts. This CDR3 is CASSGSGSKNEQFF. CDR3 in DNA: TGTGCCAGCAGCGGGAGCGGGAGCAAGAATGAGCAGTTCTTC. This chain connects TRBV4-2 to TRBJ2-1; 8 bases are a match to TRBD2. The germline V gene has CDR1 LGHNA and CDR2 YNFKEQ. The CDR3 is made up of 14 amino acids. After removal of 5 bases from V and 7 bases from J, the junction contained 7 bases not matched to a gene.

The sample holds many counts of this clonotype. V gene TRBV10-3 combines with J gene TRBJ2-1; D tentatively fits TRBD1 or TRBD2 (5 bases each). Trimming left V 4 bases short and J 6 bases short, with 13 bases between. CDR3 length: 14 residues. CDR1 is ENHRY, CDR2 SYGVKD, per germline. CDR3 amino acids: CAISGGSRGNEQFF. Here the CDR3 DNA reads TGTGCCATCAGTGGGGGGAGTAGGGGCAATGAGCAGTTCTTC.

The sample holds many counts of this clonotype. The V and J genes are TRBV6-1 and TRBJ1-5; D remains unclear. CDR1 is MNHNS and CDR2 is SASEGT in the germline V gene. With 4 bases removed from V and 4 bases from J, the gap between germline ends came to 14 bases. The CDR3 is 15 amino acids. The chain's CDR3 is CASSVKFSVNQPQHF. The DNA for the CDR3 is TGTGCCAGCAGTGTAAAGTTTTCGGTAAATCAGCCCCAGCATTTT.

The table lists this clonotype with many counts. The CDR3 is CASSDGGGNQPQHF. The CDR3 DNA is TGCGCCAGCAGCGACGGTGGGGGCAATCAGCCCCAGCATTTT. This chain joins TRBV5-1 and TRBJ1-5; D not resolved. The V gene lost 4 bases and the J gene lost 2 bases, with 10 bases spanning the gap. CDR1 and CDR2 from the germline V gene are SGHRS and YFSETQ. CDR3 size: 14 residues.

This chain joins TRBV30 and TRBJ1-2; no firm D call. V was clipped by 3 bases and J by 5 bases, with 16 bases between them. The germline V gene has CDR1 GTSNPN and CDR2 SVGIG (reference sequence). The CDR3 has 14 amino acids. CDR3 in amino acids: CAWRSAGTGYGYTF. The CDR3 nucleotides read TGTGCCTGGAGGTCTGCGGGAACTGGGTATGGCTACACCTTC.

This clonotype has a count of ten or more. V usage is TRBV6-2 or TRBV6-3 and J usage is TRBJ1-1, with 7 bases that match TRBD1. Germline V gene data show CDR1 as MNHEY and CDR2 as SVGEGT. V shed 2 bases, J shed 3 bases, and the junction held 9 bases outside the gene matches. The CDR3 has 16 residues. CDR3 amino acids: CASSYPQGGLDTEAFF. In DNA, the CDR3 is TGTGCCAGCAGTTACCCCCAGGGGGGTCTCGACACTGAAGCTTTCTTT.

The chain recombines TRBV15 with TRBJ2-7; possible D gene TRBD1, 5 bases. Looked up from germline, CDR1 is LNHNV and CDR2 is YYDKDF (reference sequence). CDR3 size: 12 residues. V lost 2 bases and J lost 3, with 5 bases in between. CDR3 residues: CATSRQGYEQYF. The CDR3 DNA sequence: TGTGCCACCAGCAGACAGGGCTACGAGCAGTACTTC.

This chain uses TRBV5-6 with TRBJ2-3, with TRBD1 as a possible D gene (6 bases). Germline V gene data show CDR1 as SGHDT and CDR2 as YYEEEE. This CDR3 contains 14 residues. Trimming pared 5 bases from V and 2 bases from J, leaving 12 bases between. The CDR3, as DNA: TGTGCCAGCAGATCACAGGGACCCACAGATACGCAGTATTTT. Encoded protein: CASRSQGPTDTQYF.

This clonotype came up many times. J is TRBJ2-7 and V is TRBV27; 8 nucleotides line up with TRBD1. Germline V gene sequence: CDR1 MNHEY, CDR2 SMNVEV (reference sequence). The CDR3 extends over 14 amino acids. Unmatched junction bases numbered 7, after V lost 3 bases and J lost 6 bases. Here the CDR3 DNA reads TGTGCCAGCAGTTTCCGACAGGGGACGGGCGAGCAGTACTTC. As protein: CASSFRQGTGEQYF.

The chain is built from TRBV7-9 and TRBJ2-5; unclear D gene. This CDR3 contains 16 residues. Deletions cut 0 bases from V and 1 base from J, with 12 bases between. Germline loops: CDR1 SEHNR, CDR2 FQNEAQ (reference sequence). CDR3 region: CASSLATRTVQETQYF. In nucleotides, the CDR3 is TGTGCCAGCAGCTTAGCCACCAGGACCGTCCAAGAGACCCAGTACTTC.

This clonotype was seen repeatedly, ten times or more. The genes are TRBV20-1 and TRBJ2-3; D gene ambiguous. Germline lookup yields CDR1 DFQATT and CDR2 SNEGSKA (reference sequence). V shed 0 bases and J shed 3 bases, with 19 bases lying between them. CDR3 length: 17 amino acids. In nucleotides, the CDR3 is TGCAGTGCTAGAGAGGCCTTGAAAGGGAAACTAACAGATACGCAGTATTTT. Translation: CSAREALKGKLTDTQYF.

This clonotype appeared many times. The chain carries TRBV6-2 or TRBV6-3 and TRBJ1-2; tentatively, D is TRBD1 (5 bases). CDR1 is MNHEY and CDR2 is SVGEGT in the germline V gene. Trimming pared 0 bases from V and 8 bases from J, leaving 10 bases between. The CDR3 covers 13 residues. The CDR3 bases are TGTGCCAGCAGTTACTCCCTCAGGGACGGCTACACCTTC. Encoded protein: CASSYSLRDGYTF.

The chain uses TRBV15 and TRBJ2-1; 14 bases line up with TRBD2. This CDR3 contains 14 residues. After removal of 7 bases from V and 6 bases from J, the junction contained 2 bases not matched to a gene. The germline gives CDR1 LNHNV, CDR2 YYDKDF (reference sequence). The CDR3 protein is CATKGTSGSNEQFF. In DNA form, the CDR3 reads TGTGCCACCAAAGGGACTAGCGGGAGCAATGAGCAGTTCTTC.

Only a few counts were recorded for this clonotype. V and J are TRBV5-1 and TRBJ2-5; 8 bases line up with TRBD2. Germline CDR1 reads SGHRS; CDR2 reads YFSETQ. Trimming took 2 bases from V and 0 from J; bases not matched to a gene: 3. The CDR3 runs 15 residues. The CDR3 protein is CASSFAGLDQETQYF. The CDR3 DNA follows: TGCGCCAGCAGCTTCGCGGGACTAGACCAAGAGACCCAGTACTTC.

In its sample, this clonotype was seen many times. The chain carries TRBV20-1 and TRBJ1-1; D gene ambiguous. The CDR3 totals 13 residues. In germline, CDR1 is DFQATT, CDR2 SNEGSKA (reference sequence). Trimming removed 1 base at V and 11 bases at J, with 17 bases between. The CDR3 nucleotides are TGCAGTGCTAGAGGAAGACCTGCGAAGTTGGCTTTCTTT. It translates to CSARGRPAKLAFF.

This clonotype was seen repeatedly, ten times or more. The rearrangement links TRBV15 to TRBJ1-5; D might be TRBD1 (6 bases). The CDR3 length is 16 residues. The germline V and J ends were trimmed by 5 bases and 5 bases, with 19 bases remaining between them. Per the germline V gene, CDR1 is LNHNV and CDR2 is YYDKDF (reference sequence). CDR3 sequence (DNA): TGTGCCACCAGCGGTTCCCCGGGACAAGCTCATCAGCCCCAGCATTTT. It is translated as CATSGSPGQAHQPQHF.

This clonotype was picked up a small number of times. The CDR3 DNA sequence: TGCAGTGCGCCCCGAGGGGGGGGTACTCGGTGGGATGAGCAGTTCTTC. Protein product: CSAPRGGGTRWDEQFF. The chain employs TRBV20-1 and TRBJ2-1; TRBD2 is a possible D gene (7 bases). The CDR3 consists of 16 residues. The V end lost 6 bases, the J end lost 8 bases, and 26 bases lay between the germline ends. Germline assignment: CDR1 DFQATT and CDR2 SNEGSKA (reference sequence).

This clonotype occurred many times. The chain links TRBV2 to TRBJ1-2; weak D call: TRBD1 (6 bases). Trimming stripped 7 bases from V and 7 bases from J, with 25 bases between. Germline V gene lookup returns CDR1 SNHLY and CDR2 FYNNEI. The CDR3 spans 16 residues. CDR3 residues: CASTLDSIVRVGGYTF. CDR3 nucleotides: TGTGCCAGCACCTTGGACAGCATCGTCCGAGTGGGTGGCTACACCTTC.

The gene calls are TRBV29-1 and TRBJ2-5; D is possibly TRBD2 (6 bases). The CDR3 is 13 amino acids. Trimming removed 7 bases from V and 5 bases from J, with 17 bases in between. Looked up from germline, CDR1 is SQVTM and CDR2 is ANQGSEA. The CDR3, as DNA: TGCAGCGATAGGACGGGAAGCGGGGAGACCCAGTACTTC. This codes for CSDRTGSGETQYF.

This clonotype has ten or more counts. V usage is TRBV4-3 and J usage is TRBJ1-6, with D hard to call. This CDR3 is 16 amino acids long. Trimming stripped 0 bases from V and 7 bases from J, with 13 bases between. Germline values: CDR1 LGHNA, CDR2 YSLEER. The CDR3 nucleotides are TGCGCCAGCAGCCAAGATGTGGGAGGTTGGAATTCACCCCTCCACTTT. Its protein is CASSQDVGGWNSPLHF.

This clonotype was seen ten or more times. This chain links TRBV15 with TRBJ2-5; possibly TRBD2 for D (6 bases). V was trimmed by 0 bases and J by 3 bases, leaving 14 bases between them. This CDR3 has 16 residues. CDR1 and CDR2 from the germline V gene are LNHNV and YYDKDF (reference sequence). The CDR3 nucleotides are TGTGCCACCAGCAGAGATCTTGCGGCTAGCGAAGAGACCCAGTACTTC. Protein: CATSRDLAASEETQYF.